The sequence of this T cell receptor beta chain was determined in a study of blood T cell repertoires in COVID-19. Study-level background: Sites in the United States, Italy and Spain provided acute and convalescent COVID-19 samples. PBMCs, B-cell-depleted T cells, or T cells provided the cDNA or gDNA that made up the material.

Original processing methods: Nucleated cell number was recorded as an estimate derived from reference gene primer amplification. Clones were read by immunoSEQ multiplex PCR, and TCRdb kept only the in-frame ones, dropping some. That table is the source of V, J and clone size, and D and trimming were worked out from the DNA. The profile shows 60,000 to 85,000 clones, 75% to 90% of them singletons. The sequenced sample consisted of peripheral blood. The source is a man aged 70 or older who had recovered from COVID-19.

CDR3 protein: CASSWAQGEAFF. The DNA for the CDR3 is TGTGCCAGCAGCTGGGCACAGGGTGAAGCTTTCTTT. This rearrangement joins TRBV7-9 to TRBJ1-1; D possibly corresponds to TRBD1 (6 bases). Germline CDR1 SEHNR, CDR2 FQNEAQ (reference sequence). The CDR3 covers 12 residues. The V and J ends lost 4 bases and 7 bases respectively, with 10 bases between them.